This T cell receptor beta chain appears in the sequencing data of a study of OX40 agonist ivuxolimab in advanced cancers. Across the whole study: Prior therapy, whether anti-PD-1, anti-PD-L1 or anti-CTLA-4, was allowed, and approximately 40% had some. Study-level findings and limits: The antigens recognized by the expanded peripheral T cells, that is their antigen specificity, were not determined. Dose levels from 0.1 to 3.0 mg/kg saw CD4+ and CD8+ blood T cells expand clonally by week 6. Normalized T-cell clonal expansion was also low in a subset of nonresponders.

Clones were read by immunoSEQ multiplex PCR, and TCRdb kept only the in-frame ones, dropping some. The sample consists of tens of thousands of clones, 88% of them appearing once. On this clone itself: Its antigen remains unidentified.

V was clipped by 2 bases and J by 2 bases, with 9 bases between them. The CDR3 runs 14 residues. Germline assignment: CDR1 SGHVS and CDR2 FNYEAQ. The chain recombines TRBV7-6 with TRBJ2-5, with D hard to call. Sequenced here: CD4+ or CD8+ T cells sorted from blood, sampled in a trial of the OX40 agonist ivuxolimab. This clonotype was obtained from an adult with an advanced solid tumor such as melanoma, head and neck, liver or kidney cancer. CDR3 in amino acids: CASSLNGFQETQYF. For the CDR3, the DNA is TGTGCCAGCAGCTTAAACGGGTTTCAAGAGACCCAGTACTTC.